This TCR beta chain was identified during a study of OX40 agonist ivuxolimab in advanced cancers. The CDR3 runs 12 residues. Germline V gene lookup returns CDR1 MDHEN and CDR2 SYDVKM. Trimming removed 5 bases at V and 8 bases at J, with 7 bases between. The data were produced by immunoSEQ multiplex PCR, yet TCRdb's version contains in-frame clones alone and is incomplete. The table has fewer than 85,000 clones, about four fifths seen once. Findings and caveats of the study: Certain nonresponders additionally had low normalized T-cell clonal expansion.

This clone was counted between two and nine times. Antigen specificity is unknown. This rearrangement joins TRBV28 to TRBJ1-6; no clear D. This TCR came from an adult with an advanced solid tumor such as melanoma, head and neck, liver or kidney cancer. Sequencing was performed on CD4+ or CD8+ T cells sorted from blood, taken in a trial of the OX40 agonist ivuxolimab. The CDR3 spells CASSAGDSPLHF. In DNA form, the CDR3 reads TGTGCCAGCAGTGCTGGGGATTCACCCCTCCACTTT.